This T cell receptor (beta chain) was retrieved from a study of T cell repertoires in cytomegalovirus infection. Study background: As its CMV epitopes, the study selected recently identified HLA-C-restricted and well-studied HLA-B-restricted targets. Indications came from public TCR beta signatures; they pointed to CMV infection and to a matching HLA type. General study results and limits: The study identified carriers of CMV plus the relevant HLA from cumulative public TCR beta family frequency. HLA-C-restricted CMV-specific TCR beta clonotypes were dominant in the ex vivo response.

V gave up 5 bases and J gave up 5 bases, with 18 bases separating them. The CDR3 extends over 15 amino acids. CDR1 is SGHVT and CDR2 is SQSDAQ in the germline V gene. TCRdb itself ran the reads through MiXCR, one entry per CDR3 protein. This sample yields a few hundred thousand distinct CDR3 sequences, of which 40% are seen a single time; 48% belongs to the top ten. This clonotype appeared once. The antigen remains unidentified. V and J are TRBV7-4 and TRBJ2-5, with D perhaps given as TRBD1 or TRBD2 (5 bases each). The sample consisted of cultured PBMCs, taken from culture after CMV antigen stimulation. The receptor's source is a human donor in good health (CMV status not recorded). Some clones in this sample may be carry-over from other donors' samples. CDR3 in amino acids: CASSLLRGARETQYF. The CDR3 DNA sequence: TGTGCCAGCAGCCTCCTGAGGGGAGCGAGGGAGACCCAGTACTTC.